The text below deals with one T cell receptor beta chain. CDR1 and CDR2 from the germline V gene are SGHRS and YFSETQ. Trimming shortened V by 0 bases and J by 0 bases, and 10 bases separated the two germline ends. The CDR3 consists of 15 residues. This sample was taken from a study of beta chain features in type 1 diabetes. Expressed TCRB transcripts were sequenced because the entire RNA isolate underwent reverse transcription. The method was immunoSEQ multiplex PCR; TCRdb's version includes in-frame clones alone and lacks a portion of them. The repertoire holds about 360,000 clones, with roughly 13% as singletons.

J is TRBJ2-7 and V is TRBV5-1, with D possibly TRBD1 on 6 matching bases. The TCR originated in a man in his late teens or twenties in good health. Sequencing used naive CD4+ T cells from blood. The CDR3 loop is CASSLADSSSYEQYF. In DNA, the CDR3 is TGCGCCAGCAGCTTGGCGGACAGCAGCTCCTACGAGCAGTACTTC.